This T cell receptor (beta chain) appears in the sequencing data of a study of OX40 agonist ivuxolimab in advanced cancers. For the study at large: Ivuxolimab is a fully human IgG2 antibody that activates OX40 (CD134). Ivuxolimab doses were 0.01, 0.1, 0.3, 1.5, 3 or 10 mg/kg every 2 weeks.

Findings and caveats of the study: CD8+ T cells averaged more expanded clones than CD4+.

Profiling relied on immunoSEQ multiplex PCR, and the TCRdb table lists in-frame clones only, not all of them. The repertoire includes about 69,000 clones, approximately 91% of them detected once, and approximately 0.3% sits in the top ten. A note on this clone: Its antigen is not known.

Material: CD4+ or CD8+ T cells sorted from blood, obtained in a trial of the OX40 agonist ivuxolimab. This receptor was obtained from an adult with an advanced solid tumor such as melanoma, head and neck, liver or kidney cancer.

Here the CDR3 DNA reads TGTGCCAGCATTTACCAAGAGACCCAGTACTTC. Its translation is CASIYQETQYF. The J gene is TRBJ2-5, the V gene TRBV6-1; D not resolved. Germline CDR1 reads MNHNS; CDR2 reads SASEGT. The CDR3 loop spans 11 amino acids. Trimming stripped 7 bases from V and 0 bases from J, with 3 bases between.